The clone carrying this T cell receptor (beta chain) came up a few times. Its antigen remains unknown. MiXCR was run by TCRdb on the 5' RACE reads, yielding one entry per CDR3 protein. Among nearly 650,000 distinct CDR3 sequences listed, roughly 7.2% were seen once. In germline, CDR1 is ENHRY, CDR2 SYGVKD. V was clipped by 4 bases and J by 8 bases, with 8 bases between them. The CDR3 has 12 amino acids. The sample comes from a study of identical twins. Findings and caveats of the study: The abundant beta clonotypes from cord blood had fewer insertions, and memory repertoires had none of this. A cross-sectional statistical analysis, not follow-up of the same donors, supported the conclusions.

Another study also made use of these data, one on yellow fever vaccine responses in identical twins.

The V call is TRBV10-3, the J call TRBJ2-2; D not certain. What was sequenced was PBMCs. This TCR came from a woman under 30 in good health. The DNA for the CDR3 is TGTGCCATCAGTGCGGGTCCAGGGGAGCTGTTTTTT. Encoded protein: CAISAGPGELFF.